The 21 T cell receptor beta chains below come from one sample, sequenced in a study of vaccination and CD4 T cells after COVID-19. What these receptors recognize is not known. Treatment defined: roughly 10-day PBMC culture with coronavirus spike peptide pools or control peptides (ViraFEST assay). Sequencing of DNA taken from cultured CD4+ T cells relied on the Oncomine TCR Beta short-read assay. TCRdb used MiXCR to reprocess the PCR reads, holding one entry per CDR3 protein. The data show some 10,000 distinct CDR3 sequences, approximately 48% seen once. Material for sequencing was CD4+ T cells from blood, cultured in vitro. These receptors were obtained from a human donor who had recovered from COVID-19.

The V gene is TRBV7-2, the J gene TRBJ1-1, with no clear D. The ends were cut back, 1 base at V and 8 bases at J, with 11 bases in the middle. CDR1 and CDR2 (germline): SGHTA, FQGNSA. The CDR3 runs to 13 residues. The CDR3 DNA follows: TGTGCCAGCAGCTTAGTTCTCGCAACAGAAGCTTTCTTT. It specifies CASSLVLATEAFF. The variable domain in full, completed from reference TRBV7-2 and TRBJ1-1, reads GAGVSQSPSNKVTEKGKDVELRCDPISGHTALYWYRQSLGQGLEFLIYFQGNSAPDKSGLPSDRFSAERTGGSVSTLTIQRTQQEDSAVYLCASSLVLATEAFFGQGTRLTVV.

This clonotype has a handful of counts. The chain combines TRBV7-6 with TRBJ1-3, with a tentative D call TRBD1 (5 bases). V was shortened by 4 bases and J by 2 bases, with 18 bases between the two germline ends. The CDR3 has 17 residues. From germline, CDR1 is SGHVS and CDR2 FNYEAQ. The CDR3, as DNA: TGTGCCAGCAGCTCCGCCGGGAGGGGCTCCCCTGGAAACACCATATATTTT. This codes for CASSSAGRGSPGNTIYF.

This clonotype was observed a handful of times. V usage is TRBV19 and J usage is TRBJ1-1, with TRBD1 matching 8 bases. Germline V gene data show CDR1 as LNHDA and CDR2 as SQIVND (reference sequence). The CDR3 is made up of 14 amino acids. V lost 5 bases to trimming and J lost 5 bases; unmatched junction nucleotides: 7. This CDR3 is CASSVGQGMTEAFF. The CDR3, as DNA: TGTGCCAGTAGTGTCGGACAGGGAATGACTGAAGCTTTCTTT.

This rearrangement joins TRBV7-8 to TRBJ1-4; D not certain. The CDR3 totals 15 residues. Trimming removed 6 bases at V and 0 bases at J, with 11 bases between. The germline gives CDR1 SGHVS, CDR2 FQNEAQ. The CDR3 region has the DNA TGTGCCAGCAGAAACTCAGCGACAACTAATGAAAAACTGTTTTTT. Its translation: CASRNSATTNEKLFF.

This clonotype was counted only a few times. The J gene is TRBJ2-1, the V gene TRBV27; TRBD1 agrees at 9 bases. This CDR3 is built from 18 residues. Germline-derived CDR1 and CDR2 are MNHEY and SMNVEV (reference sequence). The junction had 14 bases not matched to a gene; V was cut back by 2 bases and J by 6 bases. The CDR3 protein is CASSLGQGQGSWANEQFF. CDR3 DNA: TGTGCCAGCAGTTTAGGTCAGGGACAGGGATCGTGGGCCAATGAGCAGTTCTTC.

The chain joins TRBV11-2 to TRBJ2-3; no firm D call. The CDR3 runs to 15 residues. CDR1 is SGHAT, CDR2 FQNNGV, per germline. V was pared by 2 bases and J by 2 bases, with 11 bases between. The CDR3 here is CASSLRVIPTDTQYF. DNA for the CDR3: TGTGCCAGCAGCTTAAGGGTCATACCCACAGATACGCAGTATTTT. The variable domain in full, with the rest retrieved from reference TRBV11-2 and TRBJ2-3, is EAGVAQSPRYKIIEKRQSVAFWCNPISGHATLYWYQQILGQGPKLLIQFQNNGVVDDSQLPKDRFSAERLKGVDSTLKIQPAKLEDSAVYLCASSLRVIPTDTQYFGPGTRLTVL.

This clonotype was counted once. The J gene is TRBJ2-2, the V gene TRBV25-1; 15 bases line up with TRBD2. CDR1 is MGHDK, CDR2 SYGVNS, per germline. J lost 4 bases, V lost 4 bases, and 7 bases had no gene match. CDR3 length: 18 residues. CDR3 loop: CASSVGTSGGRGTGELFF. For the CDR3, the DNA is TGTGCCAGCAGTGTCGGGACTAGCGGGGGGAGGGGCACCGGGGAGCTGTTTTTT.

The chain employs TRBV5-1 and TRBJ2-5, with 7 nucleotides matching TRBD2. The V and J ends lost 0 bases and 4 bases, in that order; junction bases with no gene match: 6. The CDR3 loop spans 15 amino acids. Germline loops: CDR1 SGHRS, CDR2 YFSETQ. This CDR3 is CASSLAQGLGETQYF. CDR3 DNA sequence: TGCGCCAGCAGCTTGGCCCAAGGACTAGGAGAGACCCAGTACTTC.

The chain couples TRBV7-9 to TRBJ1-1; no definite D call. Germline CDR1 reads SEHNR; CDR2 reads FQNEAQ (reference sequence). The CDR3 loop spans 13 amino acids. V was pared by 1 base and J by 6 bases, with 9 bases between. This CDR3 is CASSLEKPSEAFF. CDR3 DNA sequence: TGTGCCAGCAGCTTAGAGAAGCCCTCTGAAGCTTTCTTT.

This chain connects TRBV7-9 to TRBJ2-3; perhaps TRBD1 as D (5 bases). This CDR3 contains 17 residues. Looked up from germline, CDR1 is SEHNR and CDR2 is FQNEAQ (reference sequence). V was trimmed by 4 bases and J by 10 bases, leaving 27 bases between them. In DNA form, the CDR3 reads TGTGCCAGCAGCTCCCATGCCACAGGCTACCGTCAGATTCCGCAGTATTTT. It is translated as CASSSHATGYRQIPQYF.

This clonotype came up a few times. The rearrangement uses TRBV19 and TRBJ2-1, with 9 bases matching TRBD1. Germline V gene lookup returns CDR1 LNHDA and CDR2 SQIVND (reference sequence). The junction had 8 bases not matched to a gene; V was cut back by 10 bases and J by 4 bases. The CDR3 contains 14 residues. The CDR3 sequence is CATAAGQGYNEQFF. The CDR3, as DNA: TGTGCCACCGCCGCGGGACAGGGATACAATGAGCAGTTCTTC.

This clonotype is labeled as large. CDR3 DNA sequence: TGCGCCAGCAGCCAGCCCGCGCGGCTGGGGGGTGAAAACATTCAGTACTTC. Encoded protein: CASSQPARLGGENIQYF. The J gene is TRBJ2-4, the V gene TRBV4-1; maybe TRBD2 (6 bases). Germline values: CDR1 MGHRA, CDR2 YSYEKL. CDR3 length: 17 residues. V gave up 3 bases and J gave up 5 bases, with 20 bases separating them.

The chain has TRBV20-1 and TRBJ1-1, with D possibly matching TRBD1 (5 bases). The V gene's germline CDR1 is DFQATT and CDR2 SNEGSKA (reference sequence). Trimming shortened V by 6 bases and J by 1 base, and 15 bases separated the two germline ends. This CDR3 region has 14 residues. The CDR3 protein is CSALDRTTNTEAFF. In nucleotides, the CDR3 is TGCAGTGCCCTCGACCGGACAACGAACACTGAAGCTTTCTTT.

As to this clonotype: At one end, the junction sequence differs from germline, possibly due to a read error. CDR3 in DNA: TGTGTCAGCAGCTCGATGACCGTCCCCAGCGACTATGGCTACACCTTC. Encoded protein: CVSSSMTVPSDYGYTF. The V call is TRBV5-4, the J call TRBJ1-2; no clear D gene. Germline-derived CDR1 and CDR2 are SGHNT and YYREEE (reference sequence). The CDR3 is 16 residues long.

This clonotype was counted only a few times. V is TRBV7-9 and J is TRBJ2-7, with D possibly being TRBD1 or TRBD2 (5 bases each). Deletions cut 0 bases from V and 1 base from J, with 31 bases between. CDR3 length: 22 residues. CDR1 and CDR2 (germline): SEHNR, FQNEAQ (reference sequence). The CDR3 DNA follows: TGTGCCAGCAGCTTAGCGAGTGCTCCCCCCCTCCGGGGCCCTAAGGGGTCCTACGAGCAGTACTTC. Its protein product is CASSLASAPPLRGPKGSYEQYF.

This clonotype came up a few times. This chain links TRBV7-2 with TRBJ1-5; 7 nucleotides line up with TRBD1. Germline trimming cut 3 bases from V and 0 bases from J; bases unmatched to any gene: 2. Looked up from germline, CDR1 is SGHTA and CDR2 is FQGNSA. This CDR3 contains 15 residues. CDR3 protein: CASSLTGTSNQPQHF. The CDR3 nucleotides are TGTGCCAGCAGCTTGACAGGGACTAGCAATCAGCCCCAGCATTTT. The complete variable domain, with remaining parts taken from reference TRBV7-2 and TRBJ1-5, reads GAGVSQSPSNKVTEKGKDVELRCDPISGHTALYWYRQSLGQGLEFLIYFQGNSAPDKSGLPSDRFSAERTGGSVSTLTIQRTQQEDSAVYLCASSLTGTSNQPQHFGDGTRLSIL.

This rearrangement joins TRBV12-3 or TRBV12-4 to TRBJ1-1; D is uncertain. The CDR3 length is 14 residues. Deletions cut 8 bases from V and 7 bases from J, with 20 bases between. CDR3 region: CASVESQGFGEAFF. In nucleotides, the CDR3 is TGTGCCAGCGTAGAAAGCCAAGGGTTTGGTGAAGCTTTCTTT.

The chain recombines TRBV7-9 with TRBJ1-3, with 7 bases lining up with TRBD1. The CDR3 loop spans 17 amino acids. Germline assignment: CDR1 SEHNR and CDR2 FQNEAQ (reference sequence). V lost 2 bases and J lost 3; bases outside the gene matches: 10. CDR3 DNA sequence: TGTGCCAGCAGCTTAAGTTGGACAGGAGCCGATGGAAACACCATATATTTT. Its protein product is CASSLSWTGADGNTIYF.

This rearrangement joins TRBV27 to TRBJ1-5; D is possibly TRBD1 (5 bases). Deletions cut 6 bases from V and 2 bases from J, with 11 bases between. Per the germline V gene, CDR1 is MNHEY and CDR2 is SMNVEV (reference sequence). The CDR3 loop spans 14 amino acids. CDR3 protein: CASSLGTGNQPQHF. The CDR3, as DNA: TGTGCCAGCAGCCTTGGGACTGGCAATCAGCCCCAGCATTTT.

This clonotype was seen more than once but under ten times. The chain is built from TRBV23-1 and TRBJ2-2; D gene ambiguous. TRBV23-1 is an ORF for which the function is uncertain. This CDR3 has 15 amino acids. V was clipped by 0 bases and J by 8 bases, with 13 bases between them. The CDR3 nucleotides read TGCGCCAGCAGTCAATCAAACAGCCCCTCTGGGGAGCTGTTTTTT. It is translated as CASSQSNSPSGELFF.

The genes are TRBV12-3 or TRBV12-4 and TRBJ2-7; 15 nucleotides match TRBD2. Germline trimming cut 4 bases from V and 0 bases from J; bases unmatched to any gene: 7. The CDR3 is 18 amino acids. This CDR3 reads CASSSGLAGGANSYEQYF. CDR3 DNA sequence: TGTGCCAGCAGTTCGGGACTAGCGGGGGGCGCAAACTCCTACGAGCAGTACTTC.